This T cell receptor (beta chain) is from a study of T cell responses to AZD1222 COVID-19 vaccine. Sequencing was performed with immunoSEQ multiplex PCR; in TCRdb, only in-frame clones are kept and a portion is missing. This sample has over 35,000 clones, with just under 80% found just once. V lost 1 base and J lost 5, with 11 bases in between. This CDR3 has 14 amino acids. Germline-derived CDR1 and CDR2 are SGHDN and FVKESK. This clone appeared a single time. The antigen remains unidentified. Study-level points and caveats: The number of AZD1222 recipients seropositive at baseline was only 5 to 7. The donor cohort was predominantly white British with a female majority, and clonal diversity may have been underestimated. Dominant CD4 TCR responses targeted spike regions 160-218 and 743-854. It was only after the peak T cell response that any repertoires were sampled.

V and J are TRBV14 and TRBJ2-5; unclear D gene. This sequence was found in an adult who received the MenACWY meningococcal vaccine as a control. The sample in question was peripheral blood, obtained 28 days after the second dose of the MenACWY control vaccine. The CDR3 spells CASSQAGFGETQYF. For the CDR3, the DNA is TGTGCCAGCAGCCAAGCCGGATTTGGGGAGACCCAGTACTTC.